This TCR beta chain originates from a study of cytomegalovirus exposure and HLA in healthy donors. Study background: One earlier analysis, a look at roughly 180 million T cells, found more than 100 million unique TCR beta sequences. Study-level findings and limits: Analyses of presence and absence presupposed an approximately uniform sequencing depth across donors. The study designated roughly 160 TCR beta chains cytomegalovirus-associated.

Germline loops: CDR1 SQVTM, CDR2 ANQGSEA. V shed 4 bases, J shed 3 bases, and the junction held 1 base outside the gene matches. CDR3 length: 14 residues. With regard to this clone: Its antigen is unknown.

PCR used 60 Vbeta primers and 13 Jbeta primers. Using immunoSEQ multiplex PCR, the repertoire was profiled, and TCRdb retains in-frame clones only, with some absent. The sample yields 110,000 to 150,000 clones, around 75% seen once. The chain carries TRBV29-1 and TRBJ2-5, with 14 nucleotides matching TRBD2. The sequencing input was PBMCs. The TCR was taken from a woman aged 40 to 50 in good health and CMV-seronegative. The CDR3 DNA follows: TGCAGCGTTGGACTAGCGGGAGGGGAAGAGACCCAGTACTTC. Translated, it gives CSVGLAGGEETQYF. Using reference TRBV29-1 and TRBJ2-5 for the parts outside the CDR3, the full variable domain is SAVISQKPSRDICQRGTSLTIQCQVDSQVTMMFWYRQQPGQSLTLIATANQGSEATYESGFVIDKFPISRPNLTFSTLTVSNMSPEDSSIYLCSVGLAGGEETQYFGPGTRLLVL.